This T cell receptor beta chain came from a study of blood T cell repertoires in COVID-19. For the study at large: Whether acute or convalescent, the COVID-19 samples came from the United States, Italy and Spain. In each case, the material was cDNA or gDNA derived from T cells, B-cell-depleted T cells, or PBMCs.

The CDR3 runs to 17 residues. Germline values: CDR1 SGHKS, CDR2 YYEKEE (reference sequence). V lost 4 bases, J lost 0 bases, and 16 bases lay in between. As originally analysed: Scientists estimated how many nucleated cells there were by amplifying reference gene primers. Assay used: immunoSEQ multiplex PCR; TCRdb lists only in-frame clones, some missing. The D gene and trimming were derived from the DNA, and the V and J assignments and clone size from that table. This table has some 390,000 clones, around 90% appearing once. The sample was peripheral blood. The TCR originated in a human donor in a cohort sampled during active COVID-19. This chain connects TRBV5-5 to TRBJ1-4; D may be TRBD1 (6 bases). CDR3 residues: CASSGITGRTTNEKLFF. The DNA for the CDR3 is TGTGCCAGCAGCGGGATTACAGGGAGAACAACTAATGAAAAACTGTTTTTT. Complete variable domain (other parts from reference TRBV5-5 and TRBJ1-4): DAGVTQSPTHLIKTRGQQVTLRCSPISGHKSVSWYQQVLGQGPQFIFQYYEKEERGRGNFPDRFSARQFPNYSSELNVNALLLGDSALYLCASSGITGRTTNEKLFFGSGTQLSVL.